This T cell receptor (beta chain) was sequenced in a study of T-cell reconstitution after alpha-beta-depleted transplantation in children. This clonotype has at least ten counts. Molecular barcoding with unique molecular identifiers was used for the TCRbeta library. TCRdb re-called the PCR reads with MiXCR, one entry per CDR3 protein. The sample has some 490,000 distinct CDR3 sequences, about an eighth seen once. The CDR3 is 14 amino acids. Trimming removed 3 bases at V and 5 bases at J, with 13 bases between. The germline gives CDR1 DFQATT, CDR2 SNEGSKA (reference sequence). The receptor was derived from a human donor who donated a stem cell graft to a child with combined immunodeficiency. The material was PBMCs from the stem cell graft donor, obtained from the stem cell graft. V and J are TRBV20-1 and TRBJ2-2; no definite D call. CDR3 sequence (DNA): TGCAGTGCTAGTTGGGGTCTGGGAACCGGGGAGCTGTTTTTT. It codes for CSASWGLGTGELFF.